Below are 17 T cell receptor beta chains sequenced from a single sample in a study of cytomegalovirus exposure and HLA in healthy donors (dated by TCRdb to about 2017). The protocol used for the library was the immunoSEQ multiplex PCR assay. For the multiplex PCR, a mixture combining 60 forward primers for TCR Vbeta segments and 13 reverse primers for TCR Jbeta segments was used. Held by TCRdb, this immuneACCESS table contains in-frame sequences only and omits some clones. Under half of the omission traces to an unresolved V gene where checked; the cause of the rest is unknown. The sample table records about 160,000 clones; 75% to 85% of these occur just once. Around 0.91% of the sample is in the top ten clones. Sequencing was performed on PBMCs. These receptors all stem from a girl aged 2 to 9 in good health and CMV-seropositive.

The chain carries TRBV28 and TRBJ1-4, with D possibly being TRBD1 (5 bases). CDR1 and CDR2 (germline): MDHEN, SYDVKM. This CDR3 is 12 amino acids long. The V and J ends lost 6 bases and 4 bases respectively, with 6 bases between them. CDR3 sequence: CASRDNNEKLFF. The CDR3 coding sequence is TGTGCCAGCAGGGACAATAATGAAAAACTGTTTTTT.

CDR3 in DNA: TGTGCCAGCAGCGGAGACCGGGACGGGGGTTCTGGCTACACCTTC. It codes for CASSGDRDGGSGYTF. V usage is TRBV5-4 and J usage is TRBJ1-2; TRBD1 is a possible D gene (5 bases). The CDR3 sequence is 15 residues long. V gave up 4 bases and J gave up 7 bases, with 20 bases separating them. CDR1 and CDR2 from the germline V gene are SGHNT and YYREEE (reference sequence).

This sequence joins TRBV6-1 and TRBJ1-1; D is uncertain. Germline CDR1 reads MNHNS; CDR2 reads SASEGT. There are 12 residues in the CDR3. Trimming took 9 bases from V and 0 from J, leaving 8 bases between them. The CDR3 region is CASLTVNTEAFF. Written as DNA, the CDR3 is TGTGCCAGTTTAACAGTGAACACTGAAGCTTTCTTT.

The chain employs TRBV11-1 and TRBJ2-5, with a possible D match to TRBD2 (6 bases). With the DNA end fitting TRBJ2-7 better, the J assignment may be wrong. Germline CDR1 is SGHAT and CDR2 is FQDESV (reference sequence). CDR3 length equals 15 residues. In nucleotides, the CDR3 is TGTGCCAGCAGCTTCCGGGCGGACTACACCTACGAGCAGTACTTC. This encodes CASSFRADYTYEQYF.

This chain connects TRBV30 to TRBJ1-1, with a possible D match to TRBD1 (5 bases). The CDR3 contains 12 residues. Per germline, CDR1 GTSNPN and CDR2 SVGIG (reference sequence). The CDR3 loop is CAWAGGSTEAFF. CDR3 nucleotides: TGTGCATGGGCTGGGGGGAGCACTGAAGCTTTCTTT.

J is TRBJ2-2 and V is TRBV9, with 7 bases aligning to TRBD1. Germline V gives CDR1 SGDLS, CDR2 YYNGEE. The CDR3 has 17 amino acids. V dropped 1 base and J dropped 1; count of bases not matched to a gene: 7. In nucleotides, the CDR3 is TGTGCCAGCAGCGTATCGGTACAGGGGAAGAACACCGGGGAGCTGTTTTTT. This sequence encodes CASSVSVQGKNTGELFF.

This clone was seen only once. The rearrangement uses TRBV5-8 and TRBJ1-1; 11 nucleotides align to TRBD1. V dropped 4 bases and J dropped 3; count of bases not matched to a gene: 5. Germline lookup yields CDR1 SGHTS and CDR2 YDEGEE. The CDR3 has 15 residues. The CDR3 nucleotides read TGTGCCAGCAGCCAAGGACAGGGGGCCGACACTGAAGCTTTCTTT. It encodes CASSQGQGADTEAFF.

The genes are TRBV6-5 and TRBJ2-3; no definite D call. V lost 0 bases and J 0 bases, leaving 7 bases between the germline ends. This CDR3 has 15 amino acids. CDR1 and CDR2 from the germline V gene are MNHEY and SVGAGI. The CDR3 spells CASSYSRSSTDTQYF. Written as DNA, the CDR3 is TGTGCCAGCAGTTACTCCAGGTCTAGCACAGATACGCAGTATTTT.

The V gene is TRBV30, the J gene TRBJ2-5, with TRBD2 matching 7 bases. The V gene's germline CDR1 is GTSNPN and CDR2 SVGIG (reference sequence). V shed 0 bases, J shed 5 bases, and the junction held 12 bases outside the gene matches. The CDR3 is made up of 16 amino acids. CDR3 residues: CAWSVPGGRAIETQYF. The CDR3 region has the DNA TGTGCCTGGAGTGTACCGGGTGGGAGGGCAATCGAGACCCAGTACTTC.

The gene calls are TRBV30 and TRBJ1-2; a weak D match, TRBD1 (5 bases). Germline assignment: CDR1 GTSNPN and CDR2 SVGIG (reference sequence). V lost 0 bases, J lost 3 bases, and 14 bases lay in between. The CDR3 length is 15 residues. CDR3 nucleotides: TGTGCCTGGAGTGTCCCCGGGGCGGGGCACTATGGCTACACCTTC. Translated, it gives CAWSVPGAGHYGYTF.

The chain recombines TRBV29-1 with TRBJ2-5; D remains unclear. The end of the DNA is better explained by TRBJ2-7, so the J call may be wrong. The CDR3 loop spans 16 amino acids. Germline CDR1 reads SQVTM; CDR2 reads ANQGSEA. This CDR3 is CSASQKSRSNTYEQYF. The CDR3, as DNA: TGCAGCGCCAGCCAGAAGTCGAGGTCAAATACCTACGAGCAGTACTTC.

V usage is TRBV29-1 and J usage is TRBJ1-2; D might be TRBD1 (5 bases). Trimming removed 7 bases at V and 7 bases at J, with 13 bases between. This CDR3 comprises 11 residues. From germline, CDR1 is SQVTM and CDR2 ANQGSEA. The CDR3 loop reads CSEGAGFGYTF. The CDR3 DNA follows: TGCAGCGAAGGTGCAGGGTTTGGCTACACCTTC.

The chain is built from TRBV5-4 and TRBJ2-2, with 11 bases fitting TRBD2. V gave up 2 bases and J gave up 5 bases; unmatched junction bases: 2. The CDR3 is 15 residues long. Germline V CDR1 and CDR2: SGHNT, YYREEE (reference sequence). The CDR3 coding sequence is TGTGCCAGCAGCTTCGGGACTAGCGGTACCGGGGAGCTGTTTTTT. Translated, it gives CASSFGTSGTGELFF.

The chain links TRBV28 to TRBJ1-1, with no clear D. This CDR3 has 15 amino acids. V gave up 6 bases and J gave up 2 bases, with 16 bases separating them. Germline V lookup: CDR1 MDHEN, CDR2 SYDVKM. CDR3 nucleotides: TGTGCCAGCAGCCCCGTAGGAGTAAGAAACACTGAAGCTTTCTTT. This encodes CASSPVGVRNTEAFF.

The rearrangement joins TRBV6-1 to TRBJ2-7, with D tentatively TRBD2 (6 bases). This CDR3 has 15 amino acids. Germline V gene sequence: CDR1 MNHNS, CDR2 SASEGT. Trimming removed 1 base at V and 0 bases at J, with 10 bases between. The CDR3 sequence is CASSEGGTASYEQYF. The DNA for the CDR3 is TGTGCCAGCAGTGAAGGCGGGACTGCCTCCTACGAGCAGTACTTC.

The chain combines TRBV11-3 with TRBJ2-1; unclear D gene. V was pared by 0 bases and J by 4 bases, with 4 bases between. The CDR3 is 13 residues long. Germline loops: CDR1 SGHNT, CDR2 YENEEA. Written as DNA, the CDR3 is TGTGCCAGCAGCTTAGACCCTTACAATGAGCAGTTCTTC. Its protein product is CASSLDPYNEQFF.

The table lists this clone with a few counts. This chain links TRBV4-1 with TRBJ2-1, with D unresolved. Germline V lookup: CDR1 MGHRA, CDR2 YSYEKL. Between the trimmed V and J ends, which lost 1 base and 8 bases, there was a span of 12 bases. The CDR3 consists of 14 residues. CDR3 amino acids: CASSQGVSMHEQFF. Written as DNA, the CDR3 is TGCGCCAGCAGCCAAGGCGTGTCCATGCATGAGCAGTTCTTC.